This T cell receptor beta chain comes out of a study of identical twins. With regard to this clonotype: Its antigen is undetermined.

The CDR3 contains 14 residues. CDR1 SGHTA and CDR2 FQGNSA come from the germline V gene. V shed 2 bases and J shed 2 bases, with 8 bases lying between them. Study-level points and caveats: Memory repertoires showed no such pattern, whereas abundant cord blood beta clonotypes carried fewer insertions.

A universal primer binding site was introduced by template switching. The final cDNA contained unique molecular identifiers. TCRdb re-called the 5' RACE reads with MiXCR, one entry per CDR3 protein. The data hold roughly 720,000 distinct CDR3 sequences, with 15% to 20% observed a single time. The same data also contributed to another study, on T cells expressing NK-cell markers. As reported in that work: Repertoires of TCR beta were obtained from T cells sorted as CD3+CD56+NKG2C+, CD3+CD56+NKG2C- and CD3+CD56-NKG2C+. An anti-gamma-delta TCR antibody confined sorting to alpha-beta TCR T cells across several of the experiments.

The sample comprised PBMCs. The V call is TRBV7-2, the J call TRBJ2-3; unclear D gene. This TCR derives from a woman aged 18 to 35 in good health. In DNA, the CDR3 is TGTGCCAGCAGCTTAAACCGGAACACAGATACGCAGTATTTT. It codes for CASSLNRNTDTQYF.